The present TCR beta chain was sequenced within a study of cytomegalovirus exposure and HLA in healthy donors. The PCR ran on 60 Vbeta and 13 Jbeta primers. Data came from immunoSEQ multiplex PCR; TCRdb stores just in-frame clones and leaves some out. The data hold over 110,000 clones, with about 79% observed a single time. Healthy bone marrow donors made up the donor group. Overall study results and limits: While the bulk of TCR sequences proved rare, some public TCRs turned up in many donors.

Trimming pared 1 base from V and 3 bases from J, leaving 13 bases between. The CDR3 length is 16 residues. Per the germline V gene, CDR1 is SEHNR and CDR2 is FQNEAQ (reference sequence). Regarding this clone: Its matching antigen is unknown.

The gene calls are TRBV7-9 and TRBJ1-5; D not certain. This TCR came from a male donor in good health and CMV-seronegative. The sample was PBMCs. This CDR3 reads CASSLGAEGFNQPQHF. In DNA, the CDR3 is TGTGCCAGCAGCTTAGGAGCCGAGGGTTTCAATCAGCCCCAGCATTTT.